These 22 T cell receptor beta chains were sequenced from one sample in a study of T cells after yellow fever vaccination. TCRdb redid the calling of the 5' RACE reads with MiXCR, one entry per CDR3 protein. The data contain more than 200,000 distinct CDR3 sequences, 3.6% of them singletons. The sequences come from PBMCs, collected 15 days after the yellow fever booster vaccination. These receptors were taken from a man aged 18 to 35 who received the YFV17D yellow fever vaccine.

This clonotype was detected many times. CDR3 loop: CASRGSRGLAKNIQYF. The CDR3 DNA reads TGTGCCAGCAGGGGAAGCAGGGGGCTGGCCAAAAACATTCAGTACTTC. The chain joins TRBV2 to TRBJ2-4, with TRBD1 matching 8 bases. V was clipped by 6 bases and J by 1 base; unmatched bases: 8. The V gene's germline CDR1 is SNHLY and CDR2 FYNNEI. The CDR3 covers 16 residues.

The chain uses TRBV30 and TRBJ1-2, with D perhaps matching TRBD1 (6 bases). V lost 5 bases and J 5 bases, leaving 18 bases between the germline ends. The germline CDR1 and CDR2 sequences are GTSNPN and SVGIG (reference sequence). The CDR3 consists of 14 residues. The CDR3 sequence: CAWALLTGPYGYTF. As DNA, the CDR3 is TGTGCCTGGGCTCTTCTGACAGGACCATATGGCTACACCTTC.

This clonotype has at least ten counts. The V gene is TRBV7-9, the J gene TRBJ2-4; D gene ambiguous. This CDR3 has 14 amino acids. Germline CDR1 and CDR2: SEHNR and FQNEAQ (reference sequence). Trimming cost V 1 base and J 8 bases, with 12 bases left between them. The CDR3 DNA follows: TGTGCCAGCAGCTTAGGTCAGGAGCAGGACATTCAGTACTTC. It is translated as CASSLGQEQDIQYF.

This clonotype was detected ten times or more. This chain joins TRBV19 and TRBJ1-3; TRBD1 matches at 7 bases. J lost 4 bases, V lost 3 bases, and 3 bases had no gene match. The CDR3 extends over 14 amino acids. Germline V gene lookup returns CDR1 LNHDA and CDR2 SQIVND (reference sequence). CDR3 coding DNA: TGTGCCAGTAGTATCCAGGGGGACGGAAACACCATATATTTT. This encodes CASSIQGDGNTIYF.

This clonotype was recorded at least ten times. This chain joins TRBV5-1 and TRBJ2-3, with D perhaps assigned TRBD1 or TRBD2 (6 bases each). CDR1 and CDR2 (germline): SGHRS, YFSETQ. There are 18 residues in the CDR3. V was pared by 3 bases and J by 1 base, with 21 bases between. CDR3 sequence reads: CASSWDPKEGERTDTQYF. The CDR3 region has the DNA TGCGCCAGCAGCTGGGACCCTAAGGAGGGGGAACGCACAGATACGCAGTATTTT.

CDR3 sequence (DNA): TGTGCCAGTAGTATGACAGGGTACGAGCAGTACGTC. It is translated as CASSMTGYEQYV. The V and J genes are TRBV19 and TRBJ2-7, with TRBD1 matching 7 bases. CDR3 size: 12 residues. The J segment lost 4 bases and the V segment lost 3 bases, leaving 0 bases of the junction unmatched. Per the germline V gene, CDR1 is LNHDA and CDR2 is SQIVND (reference sequence).

Remarks on this clonotype: This sequence may be a read error, since a much larger clone differs from it by one base. This is likely a read error, given that the CDR3 carries no conserved phenylalanine or tryptophan at its end. The gene calls are TRBV6-2 or TRBV6-3 and TRBJ1-6; TRBD1 is a possible D gene (5 bases). CDR1 is MNHEY and CDR2 is SVGEGT in the germline V gene. The V gene lost 2 bases and the J gene lost 9 bases, with 14 bases spanning the gap. The CDR3 sequence is 15 residues long. This CDR3 is CASSYPPGVGSPLHS. In DNA form, the CDR3 reads TGTGCCAGCAGTTACCCCCCGGGGGTTGGTTCACCCCTCCACTCT.

There are many counts of this clonotype. This rearrangement joins TRBV20-1 to TRBJ2-1; D not certain. The CDR3 is 16 amino acids. Germline V gene data show CDR1 as DFQATT and CDR2 as SNEGSKA (reference sequence). The ends were cut back, 0 bases at V and 0 bases at J, with 12 bases in the middle. The CDR3 nucleotides are TGCAGTGCTAGAGAAATTGGGGTTGGCTCCTACAATGAGCAGTTCTTC. This translates into CSAREIGVGSYNEQFF.

This clonotype was found many times. The rearrangement links TRBV5-1 to TRBJ1-1; D ambiguous. Germline V gives CDR1 SGHRS, CDR2 YFSETQ. V was pared by 0 bases and J by 7 bases, with 13 bases between. The CDR3 contains 14 residues. CDR3 DNA: TGCGCCAGCAGCTTGGAGGTGATAGGGAATGAAGCTTTCTTT. Its translation: CASSLEVIGNEAFF.

The chain uses TRBV13 and TRBJ1-6; D gene ambiguous. The germline CDR1 and CDR2 sequences are PRHDT and FYEKMQ (reference sequence). The CDR3 contains 12 residues. V was clipped by 5 bases and J by 9 bases, with 8 bases between them. For the CDR3, the DNA is TGTGCCAGCAGCAGTACGGGTTCACCCCTCCACTTT. Protein product: CASSSTGSPLHF.

Regarding this clonotype: A much larger clone differs from this one at a single base, so this may be a read error. The chain has TRBV5-1 and TRBJ2-2, with a weak D call TRBD1 (5 bases). Germline-derived CDR1 and CDR2 are SGHRS and YFSETQ. The CDR3 loop spans 13 amino acids. The CDR3 coding sequence is TGCGACACCCGAGGACAGAACACCGGGGAGCTGTTTTTT. Translated, it gives CDTRGQNTGELFF.

This clonotype has at least ten counts. The chain is built from TRBV5-1 and TRBJ2-5, with TRBD2 matching 12 bases. V lost 3 bases, J lost 6 bases, and 9 bases stayed unmatched. Germline assignment: CDR1 SGHRS and CDR2 YFSETQ. The CDR3 has 16 amino acids. CDR3 region: CASSSDLAGGRQTQYF. For the CDR3, the DNA is TGCGCCAGCAGCTCGGACCTAGCGGGGGGGCGACAGACCCAGTACTTC.

The table lists this clonotype with many counts. This chain connects TRBV20-1 to TRBJ2-1; D remains ambiguous. The CDR3 loop spans 15 amino acids. With 1 base removed from V and 0 bases from J, the gap between germline ends came to 10 bases. The germline V gene encodes CDR1 DFQATT and CDR2 SNEGSKA (reference sequence). The CDR3 protein is CSARGALNSYNEQFF. The CDR3 DNA is TGCAGTGCTAGAGGAGCTCTCAACTCCTACAATGAGCAGTTCTTC.

Ten or more counts support this clonotype. The rearrangement joins TRBV4-1 to TRBJ2-2, with D possibly TRBD2 on 7 matching bases. This CDR3 contains 17 residues. V lost 0 bases, J lost 5 bases, and 16 bases lay in between. The germline gives CDR1 MGHRA, CDR2 YSYEKL. CDR3 coding DNA: TGCGCCAGCAGCCAAGATAGGGGGGGCCCAGGGACCGGGGAGCTGTTTTTT. Its translation: CASSQDRGGPGTGELFF.

This clonotype was counted ten times or more. The CDR3 reads CASGLSLITGELFF. CDR3 nucleotides: TGTGCTAGTGGTTTGAGCCTGATCACCGGGGAGCTGTTTTTT. The chain joins TRBV12-5 to TRBJ2-2; D gene ambiguous. CDR1 LGHNT and CDR2 FRNRAP come from the germline V gene. This CDR3 has 14 amino acids. V lost 2 bases to trimming and J lost 4 bases, with 8 bases between them.

This chain joins TRBV19 and TRBJ1-6, with D possibly matching TRBD1 (6 bases). Per germline, CDR1 LNHDA and CDR2 SQIVND (reference sequence). The CDR3 has 14 residues. The V end lost 5 bases, the J end lost 10 bases, and 15 bases lay between the germline ends. CDR3 residues: CASSLRDIQSPLHF. The CDR3 DNA sequence: TGTGCCAGTAGTCTCCGGGACATCCAATCACCCCTCCACTTT.

This clonotype was counted ten times or more. The chain links TRBV5-1 to TRBJ2-3, with TRBD1 as a possible D gene (6 bases). CDR1 and CDR2 (germline): SGHRS, YFSETQ. The CDR3 totals 14 residues. Trimming left V 0 bases short and J 4 bases short, with 9 bases between. CDR3 DNA sequence: TGCGCCAGCAGCTTGGTAAGGACAGCAGATACGCAGTATTTT. Amino acid sequence: CASSLVRTADTQYF. The full variable domain, with the rest looked up from reference TRBV5-1 and TRBJ2-3, is KAGVTQTPRYLIKTRGQQVTLSCSPISGHRSVSWYQQTPGQGLQFLFEYFSETQRNKGNFPGRFSGRQFSNSRSEMNVSTLELGDSALYLCASSLVRTADTQYFGPGTRLTVL.

This clonotype was found many times. The chain employs TRBV12-3 or TRBV12-4 and TRBJ2-7; D possibly corresponds to TRBD1 (6 bases). Trimming pared 4 bases from V and 3 bases from J, leaving 7 bases between. The CDR3 has 12 residues. The CDR3 sequence is CASSWGRYEQYV. CDR3 nucleotide sequence: TGTGCCAGCAGTTGGGGGCGCTACGAGCAGTACGTC.

This clonotype showed up many times. CDR3 loop: CASSVWPYGYTF. DNA for the CDR3: TGTGCCAGCAGTGTGTGGCCATATGGCTACACCTTC. V and J are TRBV25-1 and TRBJ1-2; D not certain. The ends were cut back, 4 bases at V and 5 bases at J, with 8 bases in the middle. This CDR3 is 12 amino acids long. The germline gives CDR1 MGHDK, CDR2 SYGVNS.

This clonotype was observed at least ten times. This chain connects TRBV12-3 or TRBV12-4 to TRBJ2-7, with a weak D call TRBD1 (5 bases). The germline V and J ends were trimmed by 4 bases and 0 bases, with 13 bases remaining between them. The CDR3 has 15 amino acids. The CDR3 region is CASSSTGTSSYEQYF. The CDR3 DNA is TGTGCCAGCAGTTCAACAGGAACCAGCTCCTACGAGCAGTACTTC.

This clonotype was counted ten times or more. The J gene is TRBJ2-7, the V gene TRBV5-1; TRBD1 matches 7 bases. Trimming cost V 2 bases and J 6 bases; bases outside gene matches: 2. Germline assignment: CDR1 SGHRS and CDR2 YFSETQ. This CDR3 contains 12 residues. CDR3 bases: TGCGCCAGCAGCTTCGACAGGGCCGAGCAGTACTTC. Amino acids: CASSFDRAEQYF.

This clonotype was seen at least ten times. The chain uses TRBV3-1 and TRBJ2-1; D unresolved. V was trimmed by 0 bases and J by 5 bases, leaving 8 bases between them. CDR1 is LGHDT and CDR2 is YNNKEL in the germline V gene (reference sequence). This CDR3 is 14 amino acids long. The CDR3 DNA sequence: TGTGCCAGCAGCCAAGAAAGTGGGGACAATGAGCAGTTCTTC. As protein: CASSQESGDNEQFF.